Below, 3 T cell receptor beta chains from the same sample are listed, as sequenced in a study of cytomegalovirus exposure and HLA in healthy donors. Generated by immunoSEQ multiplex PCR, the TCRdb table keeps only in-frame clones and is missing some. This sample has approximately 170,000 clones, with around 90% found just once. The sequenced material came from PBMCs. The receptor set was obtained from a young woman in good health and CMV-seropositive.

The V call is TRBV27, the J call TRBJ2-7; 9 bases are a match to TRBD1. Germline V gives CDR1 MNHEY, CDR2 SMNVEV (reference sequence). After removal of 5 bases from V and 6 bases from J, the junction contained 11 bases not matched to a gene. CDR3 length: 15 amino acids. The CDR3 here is CASSPGQGLSSEQYF. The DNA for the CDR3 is TGTGCCAGCAGTCCGGGACAGGGACTATCCAGCGAGCAGTACTTC.

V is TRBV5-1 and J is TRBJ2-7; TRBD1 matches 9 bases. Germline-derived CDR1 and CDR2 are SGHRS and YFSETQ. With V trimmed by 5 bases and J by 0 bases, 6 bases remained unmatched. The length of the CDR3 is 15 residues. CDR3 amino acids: CASRQGTGSSYEQYF. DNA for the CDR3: TGCGCCAGCAGGCAAGGGACAGGGAGCTCCTACGAGCAGTACTTC.

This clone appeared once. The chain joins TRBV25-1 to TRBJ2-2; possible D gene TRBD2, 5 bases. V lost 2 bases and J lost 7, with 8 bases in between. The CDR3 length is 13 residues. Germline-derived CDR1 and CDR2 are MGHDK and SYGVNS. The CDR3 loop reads CASSEGGGGELFF. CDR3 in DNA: TGTGCCAGCAGTGAAGGAGGTGGCGGGGAGCTGTTTTTT.